This TCR beta chain derives from a study of beta chain features in type 1 diabetes. General study results and limits: Moderate yet significant TCRB CDR3 shortening was seen in Type 1 diabetes patients in all four CD4+ subsets. The naive, central memory and Treg TCRB repertoires looked more alike in patients than they did in healthy donors.

On this clone: Its antigen is not identified.

Sorting based on CD45RO/CCR7/CD25/CD127/CD95/CD27 separated CD4+ naive, central memory, regulatory and stem cell-like memory cells. Germline lookup yields CDR1 LGHNT and CDR2 FRNRAP. This CDR3 comprises 15 residues. The J segment lost 6 bases and the V segment lost 2 bases, leaving 6 bases of the junction unmatched. The investigators reverse transcribed all of the isolated RNA, so they sequenced expressed TCRB transcripts. Sequencing of naive, central memory and regulatory T cell samples gave an average of roughly 3.5 million reads. The protocol was immunoSEQ multiplex PCR, while the TCRdb copy is restricted to in-frame clones and leaves out a portion. This sample has some 330,000 clones; roughly 12% occur once, and the top ten carry approximately 0.01%.

The sequence was obtained from a woman between 18 and 29 years old with type 1 diabetes. The rearrangement uses TRBV12-5 and TRBJ2-1, with TRBD2 matching 8 bases. Sequenced sample: naive CD4+ T cells from blood. CDR3 sequence: CASGLTTSGLNEQFF. The DNA of the CDR3 is TGTGCTAGTGGTTTGACTACTAGCGGTCTCAATGAGCAGTTCTTC. The whole variable domain, remainder taken from reference TRBV12-5 and TRBJ2-1, is DARVTQTPRHKVTEMGQEVTMRCQPILGHNTVFWYRQTMMQGLELLAYFRNRAPLDDSGMPKDRFSAEMPDATLATLKIQPSEPRDSAVYFCASGLTTSGLNEQFFGPGTRLTVL.